These 7 T cell receptor beta chains were all obtained from the same sample, sequenced in a study of cytomegalovirus exposure and HLA in healthy donors. PCR used 60 Vbeta primers and 13 Jbeta primers. The table came from immunoSEQ multiplex PCR; TCRdb's copy has only in-frame clones and leaves some out. In the table there are 100,000 to 150,000 clones, over 70% of which are singletons. The sequencing sample was made of PBMCs. The receptors were gathered from a man aged 40-49 years in good health and CMV-seropositive.

The rearrangement links TRBV7-9 to TRBJ2-1; D call uncertain. The CDR3 covers 15 residues. Per the germline V gene, CDR1 is SEHNR and CDR2 is FQNEAQ (reference sequence). V was cut by 1 base and J by 2 bases, with 9 bases left in between. The CDR3 DNA follows: TGTGCCAGCAGCTTAGGCGTAACTGCCTACAATGAGCAGTTCTTC. Protein sequence: CASSLGVTAYNEQFF.

Notes on this clone: The same CDR3 is also encoded by other DNA sequences in this sample. V and J are TRBV30 and TRBJ1-2, with a tentative D call TRBD1 (6 bases). This CDR3 contains 13 residues. Germline V CDR1 and CDR2: GTSNPN, SVGIG (reference sequence). Trimming took off 0 bases at V and 5 bases at J, with 10 bases between the two ends. CDR3 coding DNA: TGTGCCTGGAGTGTATCGGACAGTTATGGCTACACCTTC. It encodes CAWSVSDSYGYTF.

As regards this clone: A junction end diverges from the germline sequence, so it may reflect a read error. This chain uses TRBV7-7 with TRBJ2-5; 8 nucleotides agree with TRBD1. The end of the DNA aligns better with TRBJ2-7, so the J call may be wrong. Germline values: CDR1 SSHAT, CDR2 FNYEAQ (reference sequence). This CDR3 is built from 14 residues. The CDR3 loop is CASSLRQGSNEQYF. CDR3 DNA sequence: TGTGCTAGCAGCTTGAGACAGGGGTCCAACGAGCAGTACTTC.

J is TRBJ1-2 and V is TRBV5-4; D perhaps matches TRBD1 (5 bases). CDR1 and CDR2 from the germline V gene are SGHNT and YYREEE (reference sequence). V dropped 9 bases and J dropped 4 bases, with 13 bases sitting between them. The CDR3 has 12 residues. As DNA, the CDR3 is TGTGCCACCTCCAGGGAGGGCTATGGCTACACCTTC. As protein: CATSREGYGYTF.

V usage is TRBV11-2 and J usage is TRBJ2-7; weak D call: TRBD1 (6 bases). V was trimmed by 2 bases and J by 0 bases, leaving 11 bases between them. This CDR3 contains 15 residues. The V gene's germline CDR1 is SGHAT and CDR2 FQNNGV. The CDR3 nucleotides read TGTGCCAGCAGCTTACTACAGGGCAGCTCCTACGAGCAGTACTTC. Its protein is CASSLLQGSSYEQYF.

As to this clone: Other DNA sequences in this specimen translate into the identical CDR3. The rearrangement links TRBV30 to TRBJ1-3; maybe TRBD1 (5 bases). The CDR3 has 14 amino acids. V shed 0 bases and J shed 0 bases, with 6 bases lying between them. CDR1 is GTSNPN, CDR2 SVGIG, per germline (reference sequence). The CDR3 reads CAWSVGDSGNTIYF. DNA for the CDR3: TGTGCCTGGAGTGTAGGGGACTCTGGAAACACCATATATTTT.

This clone appeared a few times. The chain uses TRBV19 and TRBJ1-1; the D gene is possibly TRBD1 (5 bases). Germline-derived CDR1 and CDR2 are LNHDA and SQIVND (reference sequence). Trimming took off 6 bases at V and 0 bases at J, with 11 bases between the two ends. CDR3 size: 14 residues. CDR3 DNA: TGTGCCAGTAGCTCCCGGGGGATGAACACTGAAGCTTTCTTT. Encoded protein: CASSSRGMNTEAFF.